Included here is one T cell receptor beta chain sequence, with context. This clonotype was detected many times. Its antigen target is currently unknown. Nothing much larger sits one base from this clone, and base qualities are not available. The entry originates in a study of T cells in Graves' hyperthyroidism and ophthalmopathy (dated by TCRdb to about 2019). About the investigation overall: Peripheral blood was collected at initial diagnosis, before any treatment. Prospective prediction of ophthalmopathy was tested in an independent validation cohort consisting of some 20 hyperthyroidism patients and about 17 patients who later progressed to ophthalmopathy. The study also compared thyroid tissue and blood T-cell repertoires from several Graves' hyperthyroidism patients. After blood sampling, hyperthyroidism patients were treated with methimazole at a starting dose of 30 mg daily, and ophthalmopathy patients were treated with high-dose intravenous methylprednisolone. According to the paper, TCR Vbeta CDR3 sequencing was carried out on 135 peripheral blood samples, which came from 40 to 45 ophthalmopathy, about 75 hyperthyroidism and roughly 17 progressor patients. To identify TCR V-J signatures that set the groups apart, the researchers used a discovery cohort of 90 to 100 patients, made up of roughly 45 with Graves' ophthalmopathy and 57 with stable Graves' hyperthyroidism. The approximately 100 discovery patients were divided at random into training and test sets in a 7:3 ratio.

Amplification of TCR beta CDR3 regions was carried out from RNA transcripts. For the first round of RT-PCR on the TCR CDR3, the HTBI primer set was used together with the Qiagen OneStep RT-PCR kit. Libraries were constructed in a second round of multiplex PCR, after which size selection and purification were carried out. Paired-end sequencing of the libraries was performed with 100 bp reads on an Illumina HiSeq2000. The original methods were these. SOAPnuke was used to process the raw data, throwing out any read that contained adapters or uncalled bases, had a mean Phred below 15, or lacked an exact constant-primer or identifier match. COPE v1.2.5 was used to merge the high-quality paired reads, and each unique nucleotide sequence was defined as a clonotype. MiTCR v1.1 was used to align the clonotypes against IMGT TRBV, TRBD and TRBJ reference segments. Only V-J combinations with frequency above 0.0001, covering 98% to 99.2% of repertoires, were analysed. The TCS score was defined as F50 (clonal expansion) divided by E x V (chaos), with BLOSUM62-based TCRdist calculated between CDR3 peptides within each V-J. Welch's t-statistics and random forest reduced just over 500 V-J features to some 14, which were used in a naive Bayes classifier (R e1071). The similarity between thyroid and blood repertoires was quantified using the Morisita-Horn index. TCRdb ran its own pipeline on the public reads, namely fastp trimming at Q25 and MiXCR clone calling, and kept in-frame beta chains. Merged by CDR3 protein, the rows form single entries marked with the most common genes and DNA. These V and J calls rely on TCRdb rather than the paper's analysis. This sample has 800,000 or so distinct CDR3 sequences in its table, and over 35% of those were observed once. The top ten clones comprise about 9% of the sample.

Stable Graves' hyperthyroidism was defined as no progression to ophthalmopathy during 18 months of follow-up. The hyperthyroidism patients were between 18 and 65 years old and newly diagnosed, with a disease duration of less than 2 months. The study excluded patients with uncontrolled infections, other autoimmune diseases, pregnancy or lactation. Diagnoses were established on the basis of clinical symptoms, serum thyroxine and TRAb, thyroid ultrasound, and orbital computed tomography. Ficoll-Paque density gradient centrifugation was used to isolate PBMCs from about 10 ml of fresh peripheral blood. Total RNA was extracted using Trizol reagent, and RNA quality was assessed on an Agilent 2100 Bioanalyzer. Overall results and qualifications from the work: Most expanded thyroid clonotypes (frequency above 0.001) were also found in blood, which suggests that blood repertoires may mirror thyroid immune responses. No statistical method was used to set the sample size in advance, and investigators knew the group allocation. Ophthalmopathy was separated from stable hyperthyroidism by a 13 V-J signature model, with 85% to 90% sensitivity and around 81% specificity obtained in cross-validation and 80%/75% obtained in testing. During validation, the model predicted progression to ophthalmopathy a median of roughly six months ahead of onset, with around 71% sensitivity and almost 75% specificity.

CDR1 and CDR2 were assigned from the germline V gene (reference sequence) as DFQATT and SNEGSKA. The CDR3, cysteine through phenylalanine, is 13 amino acids long. Here the CDR3 DNA is all that survives: 39 bases in frame from base 1. At the junction V is shortened by 6 bases and J by 2 bases, with 13 bases in between. The TCR was taken from a man younger than 35 with Graves' hyperthyroidism. Rearrangement joined TRBV20-1 to TRBJ2-5, with no reliable assignment of the D segment. Sequences were obtained from blood. Read as DNA, the sequence is TGCAGTGCAGACCCCGTCCTGCAAGAGACCCAGTACTTC. This codes for CSADPVLQETQYF.